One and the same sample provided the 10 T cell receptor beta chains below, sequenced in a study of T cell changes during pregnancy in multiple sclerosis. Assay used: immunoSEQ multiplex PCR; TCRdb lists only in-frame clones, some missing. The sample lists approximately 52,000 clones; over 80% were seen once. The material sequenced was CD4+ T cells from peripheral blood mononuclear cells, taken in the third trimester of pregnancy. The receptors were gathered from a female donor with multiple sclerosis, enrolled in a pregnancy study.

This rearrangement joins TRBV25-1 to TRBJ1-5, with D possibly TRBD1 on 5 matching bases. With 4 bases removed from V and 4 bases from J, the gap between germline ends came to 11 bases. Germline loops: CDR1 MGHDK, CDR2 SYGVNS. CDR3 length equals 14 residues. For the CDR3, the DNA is TGTGCCAGCAGTGTATGGACAAATAATCAGCCCCAGCATTTT. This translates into CASSVWTNNQPQHF.

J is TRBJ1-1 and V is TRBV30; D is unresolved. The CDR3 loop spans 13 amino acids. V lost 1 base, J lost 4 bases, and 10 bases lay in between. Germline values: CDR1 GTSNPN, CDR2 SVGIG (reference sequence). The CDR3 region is CAWSGQRVTEAFF. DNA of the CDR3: TGTGCCTGGAGTGGTCAGAGGGTCACTGAAGCTTTCTTT.

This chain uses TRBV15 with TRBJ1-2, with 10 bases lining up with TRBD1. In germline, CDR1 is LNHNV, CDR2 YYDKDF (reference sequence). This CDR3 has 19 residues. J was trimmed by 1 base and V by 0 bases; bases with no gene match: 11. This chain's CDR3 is CATSRELTGGVRNNYGYTF. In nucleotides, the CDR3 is TGTGCCACCAGCAGAGAATTGACAGGGGGCGTACGGAATAACTATGGCTACACCTTC.

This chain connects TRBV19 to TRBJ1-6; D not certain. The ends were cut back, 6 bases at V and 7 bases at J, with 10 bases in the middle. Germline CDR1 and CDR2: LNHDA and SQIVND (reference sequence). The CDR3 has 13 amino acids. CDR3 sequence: CASRRGRNSPLHF. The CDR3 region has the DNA TGTGCCAGTAGAAGAGGGAGGAATTCACCCCTCCACTTT.

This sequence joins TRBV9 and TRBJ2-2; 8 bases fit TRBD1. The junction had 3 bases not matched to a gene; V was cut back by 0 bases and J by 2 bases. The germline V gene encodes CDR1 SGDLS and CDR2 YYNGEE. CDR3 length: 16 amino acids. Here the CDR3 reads CASSVAGQGNTGELFF. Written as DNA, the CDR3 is TGTGCCAGCAGCGTAGCAGGACAGGGTAACACCGGGGAGCTGTTTTTT.

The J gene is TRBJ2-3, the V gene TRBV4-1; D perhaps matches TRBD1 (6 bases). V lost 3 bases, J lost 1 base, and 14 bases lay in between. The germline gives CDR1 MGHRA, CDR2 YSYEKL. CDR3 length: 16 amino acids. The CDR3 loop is CASSHLTGLGTDTQYF. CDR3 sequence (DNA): TGCGCCAGCAGCCACTTGACAGGACTGGGCACAGATACGCAGTATTTT.

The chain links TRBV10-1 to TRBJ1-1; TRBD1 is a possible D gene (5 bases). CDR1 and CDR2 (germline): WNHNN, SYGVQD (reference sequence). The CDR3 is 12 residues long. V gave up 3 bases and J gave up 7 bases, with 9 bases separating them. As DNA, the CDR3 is TGCGCCAGCAGTGACAGGACATATGAAGCTTTCTTT. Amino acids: CASSDRTYEAFF.

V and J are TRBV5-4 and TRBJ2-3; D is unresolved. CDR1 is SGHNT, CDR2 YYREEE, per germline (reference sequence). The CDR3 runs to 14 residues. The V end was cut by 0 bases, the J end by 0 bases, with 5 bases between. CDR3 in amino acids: CASSLDLSTDTQYF. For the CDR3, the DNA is TGTGCCAGCAGCTTGGATCTAAGCACAGATACGCAGTATTTT.

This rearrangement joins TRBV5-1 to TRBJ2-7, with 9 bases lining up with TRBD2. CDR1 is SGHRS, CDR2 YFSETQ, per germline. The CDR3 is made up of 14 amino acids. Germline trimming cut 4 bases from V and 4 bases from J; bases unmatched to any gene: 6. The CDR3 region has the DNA TGCGCCAGCAGCCCTGGGACTAGCAGTTACGAGCAGTACTTC. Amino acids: CASSPGTSSYEQYF.

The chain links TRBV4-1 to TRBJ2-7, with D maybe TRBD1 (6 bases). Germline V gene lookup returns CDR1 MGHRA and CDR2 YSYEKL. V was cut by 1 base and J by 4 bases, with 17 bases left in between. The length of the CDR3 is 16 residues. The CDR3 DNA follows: TGCGCCAGCAGCCAAGGTTCCGGGACACCCCTTTACGAGCAGTACTTC. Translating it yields CASSQGSGTPLYEQYF.